The 29 T cell receptor beta chains below all came from one sample that was sequenced in a study of cytomegalovirus exposure and HLA in healthy donors. It was with 60 Vbeta and 13 Jbeta primers that the PCR ran. TCRdb's copy holds only in-frame clones and misses some; the assay was immunoSEQ multiplex PCR. The sample consists of roughly 110,000 clones, around 76% of them appearing once. The sample consisted of PBMCs. The receptors were sampled from a man aged 18-30 years in good health and CMV-seronegative.

This chain links TRBV6-5 with TRBJ1-1; a possible D gene is TRBD1 (6 bases). V gave up 2 bases and J gave up 4 bases, with 14 bases separating them. Germline CDR1 is MNHEY and CDR2 is SVGAGI. CDR3 length: 15 residues. The CDR3 DNA sequence: TGTGCCAGCAGTTACGGTTCAGGGGCGAGCACTGAAGCTTTCTTT. This codes for CASSYGSGASTEAFF.

The chain employs TRBV7-9 and TRBJ2-3, with D hard to call. The length of the CDR3 is 12 residues. Per germline, CDR1 SEHNR and CDR2 FQNEAQ (reference sequence). V was shortened by 8 bases and J by 2 bases, with 8 bases between the two germline ends. The CDR3 spells CASALVTDTQYF. CDR3 sequence (DNA): TGTGCCAGCGCGCTGGTCACAGATACGCAGTATTTT.

The gene calls are TRBV5-4 and TRBJ2-7; TRBD1 aligns across 9 bases. The CDR3 length is 14 residues. The J segment lost 2 bases and the V segment lost 4 bases, leaving 4 bases of the junction unmatched. From germline, CDR1 is SGHNT and CDR2 YYREEE (reference sequence). CDR3 sequence: CASSPGQGAYEQYF. The DNA for the CDR3 is TGTGCCAGCAGCCCGGGACAGGGAGCCTACGAGCAGTACTTC. The entire variable domain, with the rest obtained from reference TRBV5-4 and TRBJ2-7, is as follows: ETGVTQSPTHLIKTRGQQVTLRCSSQSGHNTVSWYQQALGQGPQFIFQYYREEENGRGNFPPRFSGLQFPNYSSELNVNALELDDSALYLCASSPGQGAYEQYFGPGTRLTVT.

The rearrangement links TRBV6-1 to TRBJ1-2, with TRBD1 matching 7 bases. Trimming at V came to 6 bases and at J to 5 bases, leaving 12 bases not matched to a gene. Germline V CDR1 and CDR2: MNHNS, SASEGT. This CDR3 is 15 amino acids long. The CDR3 DNA reads as TGTGCCAGCAGCCGCCCAACAGGGGAGCGGTATGGCTACACCTTC. Translated: CASSRPTGERYGYTF.

J is TRBJ1-3 and V is TRBV5-1; the D gene is possibly TRBD1 (5 bases). This CDR3 is 16 amino acids long. CDR1 and CDR2 from the germline V gene are SGHRS and YFSETQ. The ends were cut back, 7 bases at V and 3 bases at J, with 20 bases in the middle. The CDR3, as DNA: TGCGCCAGCCGACCTGGGGCAGCCGGGGGTGGAAACACCATATATTTT. Amino acid sequence: CASRPGAAGGGNTIYF.

The chain recombines TRBV7-9 with TRBJ1-2, with 7 bases that match TRBD1. J was trimmed by 4 bases and V by 1 base; bases with no gene match: 3. CDR3 length: 14 amino acids. The germline CDR1 and CDR2 sequences are SEHNR and FQNEAQ (reference sequence). CDR3 nucleotide sequence: TGTGCCAGCAGCTTAGAGGCAGGGGGCTATGGCTACACCTTC. It specifies CASSLEAGGYGYTF.

The chain has TRBV29-1 and TRBJ2-7; no definite D call. This CDR3 is 13 amino acids long. CDR1 SQVTM and CDR2 ANQGSEA come from the germline V gene. V was cut by 5 bases and J by 1 base, with 12 bases left in between. The CDR3 coding sequence is TGCAGCGTTTGCATACTCGGTTCCTACGAGCAGTACTTC. Translation gives CSVCILGSYEQYF.

This chain connects TRBV10-3 to TRBJ2-3, with D hard to call. Between the trimmed V and J ends, which lost 5 bases and 4 bases, there was a span of 7 bases. Germline loops: CDR1 ENHRY, CDR2 SYGVKD. The CDR3 loop spans 12 amino acids. The CDR3 coding sequence is TGTGCCATCAGTCAGCAGGCAGATACGCAGTATTTT. Its translation is CAISQQADTQYF.

This clone was seen a handful of times. The rearrangement links TRBV6-6 to TRBJ2-7; D unresolved. Germline V lookup: CDR1 MNHNY, CDR2 SVGAGI (reference sequence). The CDR3 runs to 11 residues. Trimming left V 4 bases short and J 3 bases short, with 4 bases between. CDR3 bases: TGTGCCAGCAGTTTAAACTACGAGCAGTACTTC. Its protein product is CASSLNYEQYF.

The rearrangement joins TRBV19 to TRBJ1-1, with D uncertain. V was pared by 5 bases and J by 1 base, with 5 bases between. This CDR3 has 12 amino acids. Germline values: CDR1 LNHDA, CDR2 SQIVND (reference sequence). The CDR3 nucleotides are TGTGCCAGTAGTTTACAGAACACTGAAGCTTTCTTT. Amino acid sequence: CASSLQNTEAFF. Supplemented by reference TRBV19 and TRBJ1-1, the full variable domain reads DGGITQSPKYLFRKEGQNVTLSCEQNLNHDAMYWYRQDPGQGLRLIYYSQIVNDFQKGDIAEGYSVSREKKESFPLTVTSAQKNPTAFYLCASSLQNTEAFFGQGTRLTVV.

Here the CDR3 reads CASSVDEGQGGYGYTF. For the CDR3, the DNA is TGTGCCAGCAGCGTAGACGAGGGACAGGGCGGTTATGGCTACACCTTC. This sequence joins TRBV9 and TRBJ1-2; 9 bases line up with TRBD1. Germline CDR1 reads SGDLS; CDR2 reads YYNGEE. The CDR3 sequence is 16 residues long. V gave up 0 bases and J gave up 5 bases; unmatched junction bases: 8.

This rearrangement joins TRBV6-1 to TRBJ1-3; 9 positions match TRBD1. Germline CDR1 MNHNS, CDR2 SASEGT. With 7 bases clipped from V and 9 bases from J, the junction kept 7 bases outside the gene matches. The CDR3 has 13 residues. CDR3 loop: CASTGGTGSTIYF. DNA of the CDR3: TGTGCCAGCACCGGAGGGACAGGGAGCACCATATATTTT.

The chain carries TRBV5-1 and TRBJ2-5; perhaps TRBD2 as D (6 bases). The V gene lost 4 bases and the J gene lost 4 bases, with 14 bases spanning the gap. In germline, CDR1 is SGHRS, CDR2 YFSETQ. The CDR3 spans 14 residues. Here the CDR3 DNA reads TGCGCCAGCAGCAAGGAGGGCTTGGGAGAGACCCAGTACTTC. This encodes CASSKEGLGETQYF.

This clone has a handful of counts. Other nucleotide sequences in the sample specify the same CDR3. The chain combines TRBV9 with TRBJ1-6; TRBD1 agrees at 7 bases. The germline CDR1 and CDR2 sequences are SGDLS and YYNGEE. The CDR3 totals 14 residues. V gave up 2 bases and J gave up 7 bases; unmatched junction bases: 3. The CDR3 loop reads CASSVGTANSPLHF. The CDR3 DNA reads TGTGCCAGCAGCGTCGGGACAGCAAATTCACCCCTCCACTTT.

This rearrangement joins TRBV7-2 to TRBJ1-1; no clear D. From germline, CDR1 is SGHTA and CDR2 FQGNSA. V dropped 2 bases and J dropped 5 bases, with 15 bases sitting between them. The CDR3 runs to 15 residues. The CDR3 sequence is CASSLRAASGTEAFF. CDR3 DNA: TGTGCCAGCAGCTTACGGGCAGCCTCGGGAACTGAAGCTTTCTTT.

This clone was found a few times. J is TRBJ2-6 and V is TRBV19; weak D call: TRBD1 (8 bases). This CDR3 region has 15 residues. V was clipped by 11 bases and J by 3 bases, with 17 bases between them. Per the germline V gene, CDR1 is LNHDA and CDR2 is SQIVND (reference sequence). The CDR3 sequence is CAGNRGGFGANVLTF. The CDR3, as DNA: TGTGCCGGAAACAGGGGGGGCTTTGGGGCCAACGTCCTGACTTTC.

The chain couples TRBV4-3 to TRBJ1-5, with no clear D. CDR3 size: 15 residues. Trimming removed 9 bases from V and 0 bases from J, with 15 bases in between. From germline, CDR1 is LGHNA and CDR2 YSLEER. Here the CDR3 reads CASAELHHSNQPQHF. The CDR3 region has the DNA TGCGCCAGTGCGGAGCTCCATCATAGCAATCAGCCCCAGCATTTT.

This clone has just a few counts. The V and J genes are TRBV4-2 and TRBJ1-1, with 10 bases fitting TRBD1. The length of the CDR3 is 15 residues. Germline assignment: CDR1 LGHNA and CDR2 YNFKEQ. Trimming removed 4 bases from V and 5 bases from J; junction bases left unmatched: 7. CDR3: CASSPRTGGHTEAFF. CDR3 bases: TGTGCCAGCAGCCCGCGGACAGGGGGGCATACTGAAGCTTTCTTT.

V usage is TRBV27 and J usage is TRBJ2-2; TRBD2 agrees at 7 bases. V was pared by 7 bases and J by 6 bases, with 8 bases of the junction left unmatched. The CDR3 is made up of 14 amino acids. Germline loops: CDR1 MNHEY, CDR2 SMNVEV (reference sequence). Here the CDR3 reads CASTRGDVAGELFF. The CDR3, as DNA: TGTGCCAGCACACGGGGGGACGTAGCCGGGGAGCTGTTTTTT.

This clone was recorded a few times. A read error may account for a junction end that differs from germline. The V gene is TRBV7-9, the J gene TRBJ2-7; 8 bases are shared with TRBD1. CDR1 SEHNR and CDR2 FQNEAQ come from the germline V gene (reference sequence). The CDR3 totals 11 residues. This CDR3 reads CASSFGQGLHF. The CDR3, as DNA: TGTGCCAGCAGCTTCGGACAGGGCCTACACTTC.

The rearrangement links TRBV18 to TRBJ2-3; 10 nucleotides agree with TRBD1. CDR3 length equals 14 residues. In germline, CDR1 is KGHSH, CDR2 LQKENI. V dropped 6 bases and J dropped 3; count of bases not matched to a gene: 3. CDR3 coding DNA: TGTGCCAGCTCCCAGGACAGGGGGACAGATACGCAGTATTTT. As protein: CASSQDRGTDTQYF.

The gene calls are TRBV28 and TRBJ1-2, with a tentative D call TRBD1 (5 bases). V was clipped by 11 bases and J by 4 bases, with 17 bases between them. The CDR3 extends over 13 amino acids. Germline V gives CDR1 MDHEN, CDR2 SYDVKM. The DNA of the CDR3 is TGTGCCTGTGGGGGGGGGTTGGGCTATGGCTACACCTTC. Encoded protein: CACGGGLGYGYTF.

The chain links TRBV9 to TRBJ2-7; 7 bases map to TRBD1. Germline values: CDR1 SGDLS, CDR2 YYNGEE. The CDR3 contains 14 residues. V dropped 3 bases and J dropped 4; count of bases not matched to a gene: 7. The CDR3 here is CASSETGMEYEQYF. The CDR3 DNA sequence: TGTGCCAGCAGCGAGACAGGGATGGAGTACGAGCAGTACTTC.

V gene TRBV5-1 combines with J gene TRBJ1-4; 8 bases align to TRBD1. V shed 0 bases, J shed 8 bases, and the junction held 6 bases outside the gene matches. The CDR3 runs 15 residues. Germline loops: CDR1 SGHRS, CDR2 YFSETQ. The CDR3 is CASSLARGQKEKLFF. As DNA, the CDR3 is TGCGCCAGCAGCTTGGCCAGGGGGCAAAAGGAAAAACTGTTTTTT.

This chain uses TRBV2 with TRBJ2-4; TRBD1 matches at 8 bases. J lost 0 bases, V lost 8 bases, and 3 bases had no gene match. Germline V gene lookup returns CDR1 SNHLY and CDR2 FYNNEI. The CDR3 is 14 amino acids. CDR3 protein: CASGTGLAKNIQYF. As DNA, the CDR3 is TGTGCCAGCGGGACAGGATTAGCCAAAAACATTCAGTACTTC.

The count of this clone is one. This sequence joins TRBV15 and TRBJ1-3; D not resolved. CDR3 length: 15 residues. Per germline, CDR1 LNHNV and CDR2 YYDKDF (reference sequence). Trimming took 1 base from V and 3 from J, leaving 10 bases between them. CDR3 DNA sequence: TGTGCCACCAGCAGAGGGCCAGGCATTGGAAACACCATATATTTT. The encoded protein is CATSRGPGIGNTIYF.

To note about this clone: Relative to the germline gene, one junction end is altered; a read error may explain this. This chain uses TRBV7-9 with TRBJ2-7; 10 nucleotides match TRBD2. The CDR3 consists of 15 residues. Germline CDR1 reads SEHNR; CDR2 reads FQNEAQ (reference sequence). CDR3 nucleotide sequence: TGTTCCAGCGGGGGCATAGCGGGGGGTTACTACGAGCAGTACTTC. It encodes CSSGGIAGGYYEQYF.

V usage is TRBV25-1 and J usage is TRBJ2-1; D is ambiguous. The CDR3 runs to 15 residues. V shed 4 bases and J shed 0 bases, with 10 bases lying between them. Germline V gene data show CDR1 as MGHDK and CDR2 as SYGVNS. DNA of the CDR3: TGTGCCAGCAGTGTCTCACCCGGCTCCTACAATGAGCAGTTCTTC. It specifies CASSVSPGSYNEQFF. Based on the CDR3 plus reference TRBV25-1 and TRBJ2-1, the full variable domain is EADIYQTPRYLVIGTGKKITLECSQTMGHDKMYWYQQDPGMELHLIHYSYGVNSTEKGDLSSESTVSRIRTEHFPLTLESARPSHTSQYLCASSVSPGSYNEQFFGPGTRLTVL.

The rearrangement joins TRBV5-6 to TRBJ2-3, with a weak D call TRBD1 (6 bases). The V end lost 3 bases, the J end lost 3 bases, and 14 bases lay between the germline ends. This CDR3 has 15 residues. Germline V gene data show CDR1 as SGHDT and CDR2 as YYEEEE. CDR3 sequence (DNA): TGTGCCAGCAGCTATTACAGGGTCGGGACAGATACGCAGTATTTT. Translating it yields CASSYYRVGTDTQYF.